The clone carrying this TCR beta chain was seen a few times. What it recognizes is unknown. TCRdb analysed the 5' RACE reads with MiXCR anew, one entry per CDR3 protein. This sample has 800,000 to 900,000 distinct CDR3 sequences, with 10% to 15% found just once. With 8 bases removed from V and 6 bases from J, the gap between germline ends came to 14 bases. From germline, CDR1 is MGHDK and CDR2 SYGVNS. The CDR3 loop spans 14 amino acids. The data are from a study of CD8 T cells in ankylosing spondylitis. Study-wide findings and caveats: The authors found the disease-linked clones to be CD8+ and relatively rare in peripheral blood. Certain motif variants had earlier been reported in reactive arthritis synovial fluid and blood. The study identified a TCR beta motif of eight highly homologous variants that appeared characteristic of ankylosing spondylitis blood.

Sequenced input: blood, either unsorted or a sorted T cell fraction (not recorded which). V usage is TRBV25-1 and J usage is TRBJ1-6; D gene ambiguous. The sequence derives from a male donor with ankylosing spondylitis. The CDR3 loop reads CASGIRAGNSPLHF. In DNA, the CDR3 is TGTGCCAGCGGGATCCGGGCCGGTAATTCACCCCTCCACTTT.